This T cell receptor beta chain was obtained from a study of cytomegalovirus exposure and HLA in healthy donors (TCRdb year 2017). The study in broad terms: An earlier analysis of approximately 640 of the donors reported 250 to 300 Gb of sequence data and around 110 million unique TCR beta sequences from about 200 million T cells. Every discovery cohort repertoire had been produced on one sequencing platform. The number of donors typed differed by locus, with roughly 629-640 for A, B, C, DRB1 and DQB1, roughly 520 for DQA1, 600 to 610 for DPA1, and some 440 for DPB1. The study used immunosequencing to profile the T cell repertoires of 670 or so subjects and linked those repertoires to cytomegalovirus serostatus. In a later genetic analysis, genome-wide SNP genotypes for 398 of the 666 donors were used, and that subset was treated as a discovery cohort. HLA typing covered class I and class II loci at four-digit resolution. Alongside the repertoire data, information on donor age, sex, ethnicity and CMV serostatus was compiled. High-throughput TCR immunosequencing, statistical association of individual TCRs with disease status, and machine learning were combined to predict cytomegalovirus infection status. Among 398 genotyped donors of the cohort, an average of about 240,000 unique TCR beta nucleotide sequences was sequenced per donor, of which roughly 17% were non-productive. A later analysis re-examined previously published TCR beta repertoires from more than 650 donors and added high-resolution HLA genotyping to investigate patterns of TCR occurrence. Roughly five DR-DQ haplotypes were handled as single units for association and clustering because linkage in the cohort was strong. Of the 300 to 500 genotyped donors, roughly 80% were placed in the genetic ancestry cluster associated with self-reported Caucasian donors. In the later analysis, no new phenotypic data were used to find candidate immune exposures; instead, reliance was placed on TCR beta sequences and their occurrence across donors. Besides the first cohort of some 670 subjects, a separate validation cohort made up of 95 to 150 different subjects was used. An early release covering roughly 600 HLA-typed donors comprised about 290 gigabases of sequencing data and around 85 million unique TCR sequences. The study was designed to test whether signatures of past pathogen exposure could be identified by cataloging public T cell receptors. An earlier analysis of around 580 of the donors used high-throughput TCR beta sequencing to judge whether each TCR beta V gene segment behaved as functional or pseudogenic. Overall study results and their limits: An association between a missense DCLRE1C variant and V-gene and J-gene trimming of TCR beta chains was found in a later genetic analysis and replicated in an independent cohort. It was suggested by the authors that the approach could potentially be generalized to other disease states and immunological phenotypes. An earlier analysis of around 540 of the donors showed that most TCR beta V segments appeared in productive rearrangements either about 90% or about 30% of the time, which broadly matched IMGT annotations. A cluster of highly shared sequence variants was judged likely to represent a technical artifact of the sequencing pipeline. A later analysis reported that several top co-occurrence clusters appeared linked to parvovirus B19, influenza, CMV and Epstein-Barr virus. Because counts were too low, about 18 rarely observed V segments, including chromosome 9 orphons, were excluded from the earlier analysis of some 540 of the donors. The classifier was reported to diagnose cytomegalovirus status with high specificity and sensitivity in both the original and validation cohorts. Compared with the roughly 670-donor mean, donors in an Asian-associated ancestry cluster had fewer N-insertions in productive TCRs, according to a later genetic analysis. In a later analysis, the rate of TCR association differed among HLA loci, with DRB1 alleles having the most associated TCRs and HLA-C alleles having the fewest. At a false discovery rate of 0.05, a later analysis linked some 17,000 TCR beta sequences to specific HLA alleles. A further reported finding was that TCR beta sequences accurately predicted the HLA-A and HLA-B alleles for most subjects in the first cohort. Because HLA typing was unavailable for some donors at each locus, only the typed subset was used in association tests. Linkage disequilibrium might explain the correlated functional status among segregating V segments, but an unknown experimental factor could not be ruled out. Compared with equally common non-associated chains, HLA-associated TCR beta chains in a later analysis were more clonally expanded and had lower generation probabilities. The study gave a list of 150 to 200 TCR beta chains associated with cytomegalovirus. Immune exposure information for the cohort was limited to CMV serostatus. Most TCR sequences were seen in very few donors, while some public TCRs were found in many individuals. The cohort was sequenced for TCR beta chains only, and without alpha or paired-chain data the features that could be detected were limited. When HLA alleles, especially DR and DQ, strongly co-occurred, attributing TCR associations to individual alleles was difficult. In vitro tests confirmed that three of the cytomegalovirus-associated TCR beta chains recognize cytomegalovirus antigens. In a later analysis, most CMV-associated TCR beta chains were found to appear HLA-restricted, with HLA associations seemingly driven largely by CMV exposure. Roughly uniform sequencing depth across donors was assumed in presence/absence analyses, although this assumption may not hold.

About this clone itself: Its target antigen remains unknown. Base qualities are not provided; no much larger clone lies one nucleotide away.

The cohort consisted of some 730 healthy bone marrow donors. At the time of sampling, all cohort members were nominally healthy, though unrecorded immune exposures were likely present. The donor tested CMV seropositive, placing the donor among the 290 or so seropositive members of the cohort. A peripheral blood sample was collected from each donor, and TCR beta sequencing was performed on peripheral blood mononuclear cells. The Qiagen DNeasy Blood Extraction Kit was used to extract genomic DNA from the blood cell samples. Library preparation employed the immunoSEQ multiplex PCR assay. For the multiplex PCR, a mixture combining 60 forward primers for TCR Vbeta segments and 13 reverse primers for TCR Jbeta segments was used. A multiplex PCR assay on genomic DNA amplified the CDR3 region of rearranged TCR beta genes. On the Illumina HiSeq System, the amplified TCR beta libraries were sequenced as 87-base-pair reads. As for the original processing: A later analysis tallied around 82 million unique TCR beta chains across the 666 repertoires, and around 9.9 million of those chains were shared by two or more donors. Raw reads were error-corrected and collapsed into unique sequences with a nearest-neighbor algorithm that merged closely related sequences to remove PCR and sequencing errors. To assign V, D and J gene segments, CDR3 sequences were aligned to IMGT reference sequences. For a sequence to be retained, at least a six-nucleotide match to both a V gene segment and a J gene segment was required. A rearrangement counted as productive if the CDR3 had no stop codons and remained in frame with V and J, and every other rearrangement counted as non-productive. CDR3 was defined by IMGT convention, running from the second conserved V-encoded cysteine to the conserved J-encoded phenylalanine. The earlier analysis of 587 of the donors excluded sequences that lacked an unambiguous match to a single V gene segment. In an earlier analysis of 587 of the donors, a V segment was called functional when productive rearrangements were above 56.7%, and segregating when the standard deviation between donors exceeded 5%. To diagnose cytomegalovirus status from the catalog of TCR beta chain sequences, a statistical classification framework was built. In a later analysis, TCR nucleotide sequences were compared against IMGT/GENE-DB human TR gene sequences so that V and J genes could be assigned. The TCRdist pipeline was used in a later analysis to assign CDR3 sequences and most-parsimonious VDJ recombination scenarios. In a later analysis, each TCR beta chain was defined by its CDR3 amino acid sequence together with its V-gene family, and reads without a unique V-gene family were excluded. As a way to deal with suspected cross-contamination and a sequencing artifact, a later analysis dropped 450 to 700 nucleotide sequences that were highly shared and had low generation probability. In a later analysis, a clonal expansion index for each public chain was calculated from normalized within-repertoire ranks of inferred template counts. In a later analysis, generation probabilities were computed using a VDJ recombination model fitted to out-of-frame rearrangements, and the results were checked against IGoR. Hypergeometric tests were used in a later analysis to score TCR-TCR, TCR-HLA and TCR-CMV co-occurrence, with a repertoire-size bias correction applied to the TCR pairs. A later analysis estimated false discovery rates by permuting HLA or CMV assignments 20 times. A later analysis grouped co-occurring TCRs with DBSCAN, adding TCRdist sequence similarity when clustering within HLA-allele-positive subsets. Co-occurrence clustering excluded repertoires with fewer than 30,000 or more than 120,000 public chains, plus five with anomalous nucleotide sharing. The clones in this table, taken by TCRdb from immuneACCESS, are in-frame only. Not every clone is retained; where verified, under half of the shortfall comes from an unresolved V gene, and the cause of the rest is unknown. The V and J calls and clone size are taken from that table; D and trimming were inferred from the DNA. Within this sample are 85,000 to 130,000 clones, with around 74% of them counted one time only. Together, the top ten hold over 12% of the sample.

Sequenced input: PBMCs. The receptor was isolated from a male donor in good health and CMV-seropositive.

CDR3 sequence: CASSYGLAGAPRTQYF. The sequenced DNA is TGTGCCAGCAGCTACGGACTAGCGGGGGCCCCCCGTACGCAGTATTTT. The V gene is TRBV13 and the J gene is TRBJ2-3; 13 central bases correspond to TRBD2. Spanning cysteine to phenylalanine, the CDR3 consists of 16 amino acids. CDR3 DNA is the only sequence kept; it has 48 bases, read in frame from the first base. Relative to germline, V is missing 4 bases and J is missing 8 bases, with 9 bases of the junction outside any gene match. The germline V gene (reference sequence) provides CDR1 PRHDT and CDR2 FYEKMQ.